This T cell receptor (beta chain) emerged from a study of shared clonotypes between healthy human individuals. The authors ran the assay at deep level. Genomic DNA of every subset was divided equally among multiple immunoSEQ plates. Produced via immunoSEQ multiplex PCR; TCRdb's table is partial and in-frame only. This sample has some 510,000 clones, with 79% found just once. The germline CDR1 and CDR2 sequences are MNHEY and SMNVEV (reference sequence). The CDR3 has 18 residues. V dropped 5 bases and J dropped 0 bases, with 20 bases sitting between them. The sequence derives from a woman aged 40 to 50 in good health. Some clones in this sample may be carry-over from other donors' samples. The sample consisted of PBMCs. The J gene is TRBJ1-5, the V gene TRBV27; D gene uncertain. In nucleotides, the CDR3 is TGTGCCAGCAGTCCGCGTCTGCAGGAGAGGTTTAGCAATCAGCCCCAGCATTTT. The encoded protein is CASSPRLQERFSNQPQHF.